This T cell receptor beta chain derives from a study of follicular helper T cells after annual influenza vaccination (dated by TCRdb to about 2017). As for the study more broadly: After each seasonal influenza vaccination, blood samples were collected on days 0, 7 and 28. To study recall of cTfh clones, some subjects were followed across successive annual vaccinations spanning the 2013-2014, 2014-2015 and 2015-2016 seasons. One week after vaccination, a second recruited cohort of 12 subjects (Table S1) displayed a similar ICOS+CD38+ cTfh response. Multi-year samples were available from six subjects, with four subjects covering two vaccination seasons and two subjects covering three seasons. Samples from 2013-2014 were cryopreserved, whereas samples from about 2015 were processed immediately after collection. Overall study outcomes, separate from this receptor: Because only about 10-23% of the analyzed cells gave productive TCRB sequences, there was no way to sample rare clonotypes. Day 7 ICOS+CD38+ clones were most often found later in ICOS-CD38- cTfh, suggesting that subset may serve as a memory reservoir. Successive annual vaccinations recalled a recurrent oligoclonal ICOS+CD38+ cTfh response that contained tetramer and AIM influenza-specific clonotypes. ICOS+CD38+ cTfh clonality correlated with the frequency of that population, and its change correlated with the change in circulating plasmablast frequency. When influenza clone enrichment was assessed, the possibility that the much larger non-cTfh compartments were undersampled could not be excluded.

Seasonal inactivated influenza vaccine (Fluvarix) was administered to adults, and sorted blood CD4 subsets were tracked by TCRB sequencing before and after vaccination. Subjects were considered eligible if community-dwelling and if influenza vaccine had not been received in the prior 6 months. Exclusions included influenza vaccine contraindications, substance abuse, HIV/AIDS, active malignancy, immunomodulatory medication and active illness such as respiratory infection. At each time point, somewhere between about 40 and 110 mL of blood was taken. Ficoll-Paque PLUS or SepMate separation was used to isolate PBMC. As a comparison non-Tfh subset, CXCR5- memory CD4 T cells were sorted. Before DNA extraction, cell subsets were sorted from PBMC on a BD FACS Aria. In the case of this clone: The target of this receptor is not known. There are no base qualities to consult, and no much larger clone falls within one base.

Preparation of the library involved the immunoSEQ multiplex PCR assay. Adaptive Biotechnologies carried out TCRB amplification, library preparation, sequencing and preliminary bioinformatics at Survey level resolution. Per the authors' processing: Clonality was calculated in R as 1 minus normalized Shannon entropy, and the Gini index was calculated with the R package ineq. Overlap score was the summed counts of shared sequences divided by total counts of all sequences in both compared samples. Shared-clonotype significance used Fisher's exact test assuming a theoretical repertoire of 10^7 TCRB sequences. Imported from immuneACCESS, the table was reduced by TCRdb to in-frame sequences with V and J called. These copies leave out some clones; in studies compared against another copy, an unresolved V gene accounts for under half, and the cause of the remainder is not known. Clone size and V and J calls were adopted from that table, with D and trimming inferred from the DNA. This sample comprises more than 10,000 clones, 70% to 85% of them detected only once. Approximately 0.88% of the sample goes to the ten largest clones.

The CDR3 runs 15 amino acids, cysteine and phenylalanine included. Only the CDR3 DNA is retained, 45 bases long and in frame from the first base. The V end loses 0 bases and the J end loses 4 bases, and a stretch of 11 bases separates them. Sequences SGDLS (CDR1) and YYNGEE (CDR2) are obtained from the germline V gene. Source: CXCR5- memory CD4+ T cells sorted from blood, taken 6 weeks after influenza vaccination. The sample's cell subset or site label is to be understood as: CXCR5- memory CD4 T cells. The receptor was derived from an adult who received the influenza vaccine. The chain employs TRBV9 and TRBJ1-3; a confident D gene designation cannot be given. The DNA sequence is as follows: TGTGCCAGCAGCGTAGAAGGGTTTTCAGGAAACACCATATATTTT. This yields the protein CASSVEGFSGNTIYF.